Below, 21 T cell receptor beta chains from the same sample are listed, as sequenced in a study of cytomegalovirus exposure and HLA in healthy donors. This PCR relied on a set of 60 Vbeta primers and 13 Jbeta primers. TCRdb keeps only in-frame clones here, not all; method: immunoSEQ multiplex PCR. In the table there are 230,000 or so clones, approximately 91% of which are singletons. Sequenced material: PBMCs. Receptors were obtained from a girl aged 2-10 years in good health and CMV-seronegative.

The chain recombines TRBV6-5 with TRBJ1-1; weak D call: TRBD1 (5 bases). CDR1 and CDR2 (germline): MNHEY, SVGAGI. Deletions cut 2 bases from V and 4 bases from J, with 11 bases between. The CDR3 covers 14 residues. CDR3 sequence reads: CASSYGAGVTEAFF. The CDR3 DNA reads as TGTGCCAGCAGTTACGGGGCGGGGGTCACTGAAGCTTTCTTT.

CDR3 in amino acids: CASSPLSGTYEQYF. DNA for the CDR3: TGTGCCAGCTCACCACTGTCAGGGACCTACGAGCAGTACTTC. V and J are TRBV18 and TRBJ2-7, with a tentative D call TRBD1 (5 bases). The V end was cut by 1 base, the J end by 2 bases, with 9 bases between. Germline values: CDR1 KGHSH, CDR2 LQKENI. This CDR3 has 14 residues.

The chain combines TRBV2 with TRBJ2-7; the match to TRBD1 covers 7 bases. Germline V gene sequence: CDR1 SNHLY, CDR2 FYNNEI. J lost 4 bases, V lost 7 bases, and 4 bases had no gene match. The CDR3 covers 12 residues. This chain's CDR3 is CASTQGEYEQYF. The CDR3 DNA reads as TGTGCCAGCACGCAGGGGGAGTACGAGCAGTACTTC.

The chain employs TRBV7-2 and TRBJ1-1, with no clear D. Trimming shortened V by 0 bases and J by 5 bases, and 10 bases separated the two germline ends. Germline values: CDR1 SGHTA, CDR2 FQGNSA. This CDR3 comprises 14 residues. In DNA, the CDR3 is TGTGCCAGCAGCTTAGCGCCCGGGGATACTGAAGCTTTCTTT. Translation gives CASSLAPGDTEAFF. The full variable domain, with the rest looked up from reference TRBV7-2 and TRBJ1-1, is GAGVSQSPSNKVTEKGKDVELRCDPISGHTALYWYRQSLGQGLEFLIYFQGNSAPDKSGLPSDRFSAERTGGSVSTLTIQRTQQEDSAVYLCASSLAPGDTEAFFGQGTRLTVV.

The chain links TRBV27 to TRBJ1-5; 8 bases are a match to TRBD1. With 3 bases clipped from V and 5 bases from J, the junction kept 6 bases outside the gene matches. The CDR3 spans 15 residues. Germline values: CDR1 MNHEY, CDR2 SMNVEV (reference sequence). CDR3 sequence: CASSFGQGADQPQHF. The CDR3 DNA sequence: TGTGCCAGCAGTTTTGGGCAGGGGGCCGATCAGCCCCAGCATTTT.

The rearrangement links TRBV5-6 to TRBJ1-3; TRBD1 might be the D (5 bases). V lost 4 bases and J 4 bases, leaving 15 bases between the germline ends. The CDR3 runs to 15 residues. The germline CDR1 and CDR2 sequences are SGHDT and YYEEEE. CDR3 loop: CASSPGGVQGNTIYF. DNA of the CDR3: TGTGCCAGCAGCCCTGGGGGGGTTCAAGGAAACACCATATATTTT.

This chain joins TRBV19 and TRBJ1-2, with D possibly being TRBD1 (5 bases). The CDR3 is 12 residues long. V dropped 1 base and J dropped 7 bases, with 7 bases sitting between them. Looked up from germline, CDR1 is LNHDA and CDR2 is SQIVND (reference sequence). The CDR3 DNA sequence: TGTGCCAGTAGTATAGCAGGGTCTGGCTACACCTTC. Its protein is CASSIAGSGYTF.

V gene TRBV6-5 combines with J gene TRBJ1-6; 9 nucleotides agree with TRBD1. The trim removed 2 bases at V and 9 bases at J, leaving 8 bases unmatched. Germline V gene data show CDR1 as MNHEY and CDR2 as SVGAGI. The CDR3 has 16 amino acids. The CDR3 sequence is CASSYAGTGLGSPLHF. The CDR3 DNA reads TGTGCCAGCAGTTACGCTGGGACAGGGTTGGGTTCACCCCTCCACTTT.

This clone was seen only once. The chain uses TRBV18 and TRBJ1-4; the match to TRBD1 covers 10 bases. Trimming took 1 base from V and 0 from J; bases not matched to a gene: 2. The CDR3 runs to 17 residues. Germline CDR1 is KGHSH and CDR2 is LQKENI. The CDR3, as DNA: TGTGCCAGCTCACCACTAGGACAGGGGGCAACTAATGAAAAACTGTTTTTT. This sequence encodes CASSPLGQGATNEKLFF. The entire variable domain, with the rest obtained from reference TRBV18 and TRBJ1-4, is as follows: NAGVMQNPRHLVRRRGQEARLRCSPMKGHSHVYWYRQLPEEGLKFMVYLQKENIIDESGMPKERFSAEFPKEGPSILRIQQVVRGDSAAYFCASSPLGQGATNEKLFFGSGTQLSVL.

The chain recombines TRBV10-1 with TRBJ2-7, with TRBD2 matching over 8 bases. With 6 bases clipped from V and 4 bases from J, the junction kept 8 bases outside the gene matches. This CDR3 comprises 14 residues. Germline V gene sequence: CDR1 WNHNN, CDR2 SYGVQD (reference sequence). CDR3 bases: TGCGCCAGCAGCCGATCTAGCGGGCAATACGAGCAGTACTTC. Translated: CASSRSSGQYEQYF.

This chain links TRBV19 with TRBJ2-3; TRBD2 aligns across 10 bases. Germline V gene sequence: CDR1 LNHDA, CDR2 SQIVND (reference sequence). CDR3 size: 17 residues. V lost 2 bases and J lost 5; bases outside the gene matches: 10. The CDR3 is CASSIRSAGGPRDTQYF. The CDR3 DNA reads TGTGCCAGTAGTATAAGGTCAGCGGGAGGGCCACGAGATACGCAGTATTTT.

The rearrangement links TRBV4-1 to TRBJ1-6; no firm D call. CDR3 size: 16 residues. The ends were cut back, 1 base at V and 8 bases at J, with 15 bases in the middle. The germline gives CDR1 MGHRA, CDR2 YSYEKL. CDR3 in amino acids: CASSQVQVPPDSPLHF. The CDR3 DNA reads TGCGCCAGCAGCCAAGTTCAGGTCCCCCCCGATTCACCCCTCCACTTT.

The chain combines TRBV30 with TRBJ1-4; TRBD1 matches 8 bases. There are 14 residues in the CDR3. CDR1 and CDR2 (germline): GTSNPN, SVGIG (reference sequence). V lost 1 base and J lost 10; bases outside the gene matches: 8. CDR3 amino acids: CAWSALTGVGKLFF. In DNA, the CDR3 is TGTGCCTGGAGTGCATTGACAGGGGTTGGAAAACTGTTTTTT. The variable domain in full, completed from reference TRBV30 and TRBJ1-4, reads SQTIHQWPATLVQPVGSPLSLECTVEGTSNPNLYWYRQAAGRGLQLLFYSVGIGQISSEVPQNLSASRPQDRQFILSSKKLLLSDSGFYLCAWSALTGVGKLFFGSGTQLSVL.

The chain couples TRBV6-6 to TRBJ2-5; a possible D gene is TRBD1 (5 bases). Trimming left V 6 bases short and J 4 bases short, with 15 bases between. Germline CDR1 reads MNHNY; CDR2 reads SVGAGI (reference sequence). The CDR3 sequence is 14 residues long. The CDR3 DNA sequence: TGTGCCAGCAGGGACATAAGGACCCGAGAGACCCAGTACTTC. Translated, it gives CASRDIRTRETQYF.

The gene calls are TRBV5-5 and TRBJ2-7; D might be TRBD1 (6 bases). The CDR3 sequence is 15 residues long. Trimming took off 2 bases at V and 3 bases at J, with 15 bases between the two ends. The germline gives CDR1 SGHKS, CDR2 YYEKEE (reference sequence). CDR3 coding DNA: TGTGCCAGCAGCTTACAGGGTCTTCTTAACTACGAGCAGTACTTC. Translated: CASSLQGLLNYEQYF.

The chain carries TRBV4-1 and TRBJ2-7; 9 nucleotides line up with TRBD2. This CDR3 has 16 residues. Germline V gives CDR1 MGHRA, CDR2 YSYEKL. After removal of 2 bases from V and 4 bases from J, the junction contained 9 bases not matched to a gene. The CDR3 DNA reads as TGCGCCAGCAGCCAATCCGGACCGGGACTAGCTTACGAGCAGTACTTC. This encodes CASSQSGPGLAYEQYF.

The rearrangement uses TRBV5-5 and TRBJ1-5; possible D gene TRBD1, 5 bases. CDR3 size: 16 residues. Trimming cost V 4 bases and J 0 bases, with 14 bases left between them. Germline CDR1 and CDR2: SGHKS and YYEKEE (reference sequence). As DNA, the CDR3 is TGTGCCAGCAGCGGGGTTGGGGGGAGTAGCAATCAGCCCCAGCATTTT. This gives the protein CASSGVGGSSNQPQHF.

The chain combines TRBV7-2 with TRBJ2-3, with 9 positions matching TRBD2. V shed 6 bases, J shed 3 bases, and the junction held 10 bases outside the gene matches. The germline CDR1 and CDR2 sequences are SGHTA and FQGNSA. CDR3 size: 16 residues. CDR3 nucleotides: TGTGCCAGCAGTCCCCCCATAGCGGGAGATACAGATACGCAGTATTTT. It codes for CASSPPIAGDTDTQYF. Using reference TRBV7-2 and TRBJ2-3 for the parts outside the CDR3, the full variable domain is GAGVSQSPSNKVTEKGKDVELRCDPISGHTALYWYRQSLGQGLEFLIYFQGNSAPDKSGLPSDRFSAERTGGSVSTLTIQRTQQEDSAVYLCASSPPIAGDTDTQYFGPGTRLTVL.

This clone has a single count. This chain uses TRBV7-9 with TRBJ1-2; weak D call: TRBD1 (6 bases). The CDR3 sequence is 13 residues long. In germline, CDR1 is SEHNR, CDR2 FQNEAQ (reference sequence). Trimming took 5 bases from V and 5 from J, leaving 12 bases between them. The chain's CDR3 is CASSPPTGYGYTF. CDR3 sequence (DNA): TGTGCCAGCAGCCCTCCGACAGGATATGGCTACACCTTC. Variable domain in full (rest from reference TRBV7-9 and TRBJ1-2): DTGVSQNPRHKITKRGQNVTFRCDPISEHNRLYWYRQTLGQGPEFLTYFQNEAQLEKSRLLSDRFSAERPKGSFSTLEIQRTEQGDSAMYLCASSPPTGYGYTFGSGTRLTVV.

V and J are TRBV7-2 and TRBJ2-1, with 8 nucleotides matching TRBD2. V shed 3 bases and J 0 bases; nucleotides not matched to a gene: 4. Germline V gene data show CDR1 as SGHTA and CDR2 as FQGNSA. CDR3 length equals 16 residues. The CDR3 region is CASSLRREVSYNEQFF. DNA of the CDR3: TGTGCCAGCAGCTTGAGGCGGGAGGTCTCCTACAATGAGCAGTTCTTC.

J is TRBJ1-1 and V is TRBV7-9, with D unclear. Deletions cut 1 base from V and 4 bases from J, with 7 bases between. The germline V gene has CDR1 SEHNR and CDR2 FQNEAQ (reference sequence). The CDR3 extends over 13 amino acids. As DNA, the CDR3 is TGTGCCAGCAGCTTAGAGACTGGCACTGAAGCTTTCTTT. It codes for CASSLETGTEAFF.